A selection of T cell receptor beta chains follows, all from one sample in a study of T cell responses to AZD1222 COVID-19 vaccine. Libraries were prepared by immunoSEQ multiplex PCR; TCRdb keeps only in-frame clonotypes and omits some of them. The sample yields some 130,000 clones, less than 90% seen once. This sample comprised peripheral blood, obtained on day 0 of AZD1222 vaccination. The receptors originated from an adult in good health. The CDR3 runs from the conserved cysteine through the conserved F or W. The D gene is left open where the match is weak. Not all rows give a size; the values are once, few, many and, for expanded clones, a class.

D	V	size	J	CDR3	DNA
TRBD1	TRBV28	NA	TRBJ2-3	CASSPGQDSTDTQYF	TGTGCCAGCAGCCCCGGACAGGACAGCACAGATACGCAGTATTTT
TRBD1	TRBV11-2	once	TRBJ2-5	CASSLGQGARETQYF	TGTGCCAGCAGCTTGGGGCAGGGGGCGCGTGAGACCCAGTACTTC
NA	TRBV6-5	NA	TRBJ1-3	CASSYSHSFSGNTIYF	TGTGCCAGCAGTTACTCTCACAGTTTCTCTGGAAACACCATATATTTT
TRBD1	TRBV5-1	NA	TRBJ1-6	CASSYGQGGNSPLHF	TGCGCCAGCAGCTACGGACAGGGAGGGAATTCACCCCTCCACTTT
NA	TRBV21-1	NA	TRBJ1-1	CARREDISNTEAFF	TGTGCCCGGAGGGAGGACATTTCGAACACTGAAGCTTTCTTT
NA	TRBV28	NA	TRBJ1-5	CASTRGRNQPQHF	TGTGCCAGCACGAGGGGGAGGAATCAGCCCCAGCATTTT
NA	TRBV5-1	NA	TRBJ2-1	CASSAVSSYNEQFF	TGCGCCAGCAGCGCCGTGAGCTCCTACAATGAGCAGTTCTTC
TRBD1	TRBV10-3	NA	TRBJ1-2	CAISRTGDGYTF	TGTGCCATCAGCCGGACAGGTGATGGCTACACCTTC
NA	TRBV6-1	once	TRBJ2-7	CASSDSSFYEQYF	TGTGCCAGCAGTGACAGCAGCTTCTACGAGCAGTACTTC
NA	TRBV2	NA	TRBJ1-6	CASSRGREANSPLHF	TGTGCCAGCAGTCGCGGACGCGAAGCTAATTCACCCCTCCACTTT
TRBD1	TRBV10-3	NA	TRBJ2-7	CAISGRGQGSEQYF	TGTGCCATCAGTGGTCGGGGACAGGGGAGCGAGCAGTACTTC
NA	TRBV6-5	NA	TRBJ1-2	CASSYLPGEAYGYTF	TGTGCCAGCAGTTACTTGCCAGGGGAAGCCTATGGCTACACCTTC
NA	TRBV28	NA	TRBJ2-2	CASGLSNTGELFF	TGTGCCAGCGGACTCTCTAACACCGGGGAGCTGTTTTTT
TRBD1	TRBV5-1	NA	TRBJ1-2	CASSLGDRGRLLGYTF	TGCGCCAGCAGCTTGGGGGACAGGGGCCGGTTGCTGGGCTACACCTTC
NA	TRBV19	few	TRBJ1-1	CASSIPGITTGEAFF	TGTGCCAGTAGTATTCCCGGCATCACAACGGGCGAAGCTTTCTTT
NA	TRBV5-1	NA	TRBJ1-2	CASSLWGGDYGYTF	TGCGCCAGCAGCTTGTGGGGTGGGGACTATGGCTACACCTTC
NA	TRBV28	NA	TRBJ2-2	CASSITRTNTGELFF	TGTGCCAGCAGTATCACCCGGACGAACACCGGGGAGCTGTTTTTT
TRBD1	TRBV10-3	NA	TRBJ1-2	CAISAGQGAVGAGGYTF	TGTGCCATCAGTGCCGGACAGGGAGCCGTGGGAGCCGGGGGCTACACCTTC
NA	TRBV12-2	medium-sized	TRBJ2-2	CASRFRGLGELFF	TGTGCAAGTCGCTTCAGAGGGCTCGGGGAGCTGTTTTTT
NA	TRBV2	NA	TRBJ2-3	CASSLTTDTQYF	TGTGCCAGCAGTCTCACTACAGATACGCAGTATTTT
NA	TRBV3-1/TRBV3-2	NA	TRBJ2-6	CASRQGPGANVLTF	TGTGCCAGCAGACAGGGCCCTGGGGCCAACGTCCTGACTTTC
TRBD2	TRBV28	NA	TRBJ2-2	CASTFSGIRTGELFF	TGTGCCAGCACCTTCAGCGGGATCAGGACCGGGGAGCTGTTTTTT
NA	TRBV28	once	TRBJ1-4	CASSLTESATNEKLFF	TGTGCCAGCAGTTTAACGGAATCTGCAACTAATGAAAAACTGTTTTTT
TRBD2	TRBV27	NA	TRBJ2-7	CASSPRTSGSSYEQYF	TGTGCCAGCAGTCCAAGGACTAGCGGGAGTTCCTACGAGCAGTACTTC
NA	TRBV3-1/TRBV3-2	NA	TRBJ2-1	CASSLTGQRYNEQFF	TGTGCCAGCAGCCTTACAGGTCAGCGTTACAATGAGCAGTTCTTC
TRBD1	TRBV19	NA	TRBJ1-5	CASSRRDRSTTSNQPQHF	TGTGCCAGTAGTCGACGGGACAGGTCGACGACTAGCAATCAGCCCCAGCATTTT
TRBD2	TRBV7-3	NA	TRBJ2-1	CASSLRRGTSNEQFF	TGTGCCAGCAGCTTACGGAGGGGGACTAGCAATGAGCAGTTCTTC
NA	TRBV5-1	NA	TRBJ1-6	CASSLAGANSPLHF	TGCGCCAGCAGCTTGGCAGGGGCTAATTCACCCCTCCACTTT
TRBD1	TRBV20-1	NA	TRBJ1-5	CSASHETGAIDSNQPQHF	TGCAGTGCTAGTCACGAGACAGGGGCGATAGATAGCAATCAGCCCCAGCATTTT
NA	TRBV6-5	NA	TRBJ1-2	CASRRGVGNYGYTF	TGTGCCAGCCGGCGGGGGGTTGGAAACTATGGCTACACCTTC
NA	TRBV27	NA	TRBJ1-5	CASSPDRWQPQHF	TGTGCCAGCAGCCCCGACAGGTGGCAGCCCCAGCATTTT
TRBD2	TRBV6-5	NA	TRBJ2-3	CASSYSLAGVADTQYF	TGTGCCAGCAGTTACTCACTAGCGGGAGTGGCAGATACGCAGTATTTT
TRBD1	TRBV18	NA	TRBJ1-1	CASSPTGGDTEAFF	TGTGCCAGCTCACCGACAGGGGGGGACACTGAAGCTTTCTTT
NA	TRBV12-3/TRBV12-4	NA	TRBJ1-2	CASSLWAAELTF	TGTGCCAGCAGTTTATGGGCAGCGGAGCTTACCTTC
TRBD2	TRBV30	once	TRBJ2-7	CAWSVGGAGTSGPYEQYF	TGTGCCTGGAGTGTAGGGGGAGCCGGGACTAGCGGCCCCTACGAGCAGTACTTC
NA	TRBV29-1	NA	TRBJ2-3	CWTDTQYF	TGCTGGACAGATACGCAGTATTTT
NA	TRBV4-2	NA	TRBJ1-1	CASSQGGDEAFF	TGTGCCAGCAGCCAAGGGGGGGACGAAGCTTTCTTT
TRBD1	TRBV28	few	TRBJ1-2	CASRPDRVHGYTF	TGTGCCAGCAGGCCGGACAGGGTTCATGGCTACACCTTC
NA	TRBV28	NA	TRBJ1-6	CASSLGGASSYNSPLHF	TGTGCCAGCAGTTTGGGGGGGGCAAGCTCCTATAATTCACCCCTCCACTTT
NA	TRBV23-1	NA	TRBJ2-7	CASSQADGNAYEQYF	TGCGCCAGCAGTCAAGCGGACGGAAACGCCTACGAGCAGTACTTC
NA	TRBV19	NA	TRBJ1-1	CASSTTSRGRGSSTEAFF	TGTGCCAGTAGTACCACAAGCAGGGGCCGGGGGTCGAGCACTGAAGCTTTCTTT
NA	TRBV6-5	NA	TRBJ2-7	CASRVEGGQYF	TGTGCCAGCAGGGTCGAGGGCGGGCAGTACTTC
NA	TRBV3-1/TRBV3-2	NA	TRBJ2-3	CASSPARRARTPDTQYF	TGTGCCAGCAGCCCAGCCCGTAGGGCGAGAACCCCAGATACGCAGTATTTT
NA	TRBV5-1	NA	TRBJ2-7	CASSLGPPRYEQYF	TGCGCCAGCAGCTTGGGCCCACCACGGTACGAGCAGTACTTC
NA	TRBV2	NA	TRBJ2-3	CASSGVMTGRADTQYF	TGTGCCAGCAGTGGGGTAATGACAGGGAGGGCAGATACGCAGTATTTT
NA	TRBV7-2	NA	TRBJ1-6	CASSTPGSYNSPLHF	TGTGCCAGCAGCACCCCGGGATCCTATAATTCACCCCTCCACTTT
NA	TRBV28	few	TRBJ2-2	CASSFPTGNTGELFF	TGTGCCAGCAGTTTCCCTACAGGGAACACCGGGGAGCTGTTTTTT
NA	TRBV6-6	NA	TRBJ2-3	CASSYEGSTDTQYF	TGTGCCAGCAGTTACGAGGGGAGCACAGATACGCAGTATTTT
NA	TRBV29-1	NA	TRBJ2-1	CSVGHHLGYEQFF	TGCAGCGTTGGGCACCACCTTGGATATGAGCAGTTCTTC
TRBD2	TRBV14	NA	TRBJ2-3	CASSLSSGSVDTQYF	TGTGCCAGCAGCCTCTCTAGCGGGAGTGTAGATACGCAGTATTTT
TRBD1	TRBV2	NA	TRBJ2-2	CASRGDRGTGELFF	TGTGCCAGCAGGGGGGACAGGGGTACCGGGGAGCTGTTTTTT